These 2 T cell receptor beta chains originate from one sample sequenced in a study of beta chain features in type 1 diabetes. Study outcomes and limitations: Shorter TCRB CDR3s, moderately but significantly so, marked every one of the four CD4+ subsets in Type 1 diabetes patients.

cDNA synthesis used the whole RNA isolate, giving expressed TCRB sequences. Profiling relied on immunoSEQ multiplex PCR, and the TCRdb table lists in-frame clones only, not all of them. The sample lists about 710,000 clones, around 15% seen once, with approximately 0.042% in the top ten. These receptors' antigens are unknown. Sequencing used naive CD4+ T cells from blood. The receptors here all came from a man aged 18-30 years with type 1 diabetes.

The gene calls are TRBV4-1 and TRBJ2-1; 8 bases map to TRBD2. Trimming cost V 1 base and J 4 bases; bases outside gene matches: 6. CDR3 length: 16 amino acids. Germline V gives CDR1 MGHRA, CDR2 YSYEKL. CDR3 DNA sequence: TGCGCCAGCAGCCAAGTGGGGCGGGGGGTTTACAATGAGCAGTTCTTC. It specifies CASSQVGRGVYNEQFF.

This sequence joins TRBV6-5 and TRBJ2-4; no reliable D call. Deletions cut 0 bases from V and 6 bases from J, with 12 bases between. CDR1 MNHEY and CDR2 SVGAGI come from the germline V gene. This CDR3 comprises 15 residues. The CDR3: CASSYSSRGTNIQYF. DNA of the CDR3: TGTGCCAGCAGTTACTCGTCCCGAGGTACAAACATTCAGTACTTC.